The clone carrying this T cell receptor (beta chain) appeared a few times. The CDR3 is 18 amino acids. Germline-derived CDR1 and CDR2 are SEHNR and FQNEAQ (reference sequence). V lost 5 bases and J lost 8; bases outside the gene matches: 16. The data derive from a study of early T cells in non-severe SARS-CoV-2 infection. Turning to the study itself: Sequencing of unsorted whole blood was done on bulk RNA, leaving chains unpaired.

Individual cDNA molecules carried attached unique molecular identifiers. TCRdb re-analysed the 5' RACE reads in MiXCR, keeping a single row per CDR3 protein. This table has 25,000 to 35,000 distinct CDR3 sequences, around 6% appearing once. Specimen: whole blood, collected at baseline. The source is an adult who was a healthcare worker with PCR-confirmed SARS-CoV-2 infection or an uninfected control (not recorded which). The rearrangement uses TRBV7-9 and TRBJ2-1, with TRBD2 matching 12 bases. The CDR3 DNA reads TGTGCCAGCAGCCAAAGGGGCCCTAGCGGGAGGGCCGTGGATGAGCAGTTCTTC. Translation gives CASSQRGPSGRAVDEQFF.